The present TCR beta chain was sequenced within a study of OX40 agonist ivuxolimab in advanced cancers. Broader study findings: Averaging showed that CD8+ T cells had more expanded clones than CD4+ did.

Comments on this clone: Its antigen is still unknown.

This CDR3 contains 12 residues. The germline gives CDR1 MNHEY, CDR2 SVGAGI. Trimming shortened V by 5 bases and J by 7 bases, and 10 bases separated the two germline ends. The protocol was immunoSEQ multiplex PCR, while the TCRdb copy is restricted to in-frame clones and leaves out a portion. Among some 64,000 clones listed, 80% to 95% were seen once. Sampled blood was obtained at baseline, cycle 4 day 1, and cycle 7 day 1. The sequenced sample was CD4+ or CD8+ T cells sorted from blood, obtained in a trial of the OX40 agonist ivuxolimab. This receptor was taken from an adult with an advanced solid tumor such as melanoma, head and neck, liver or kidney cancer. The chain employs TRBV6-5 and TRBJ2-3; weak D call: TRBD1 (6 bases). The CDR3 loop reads CASSVGQYTQYF. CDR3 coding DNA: TGTGCCAGCAGTGTAGGACAGTATACGCAGTATTTT.